These T cell receptor beta chains were read from a single sample in a study of neurological immune-mediated disorders. TCRdb reprocessed the 5' RACE reads via MiXCR and lists one record per CDR3 protein. This sample has 110,000 or so distinct CDR3 sequences, with roughly 3.2% found just once. The specimen sequenced was PBMCs. The source of these receptors is a woman aged 25 to 39 with multiple sclerosis. Each CDR3 is given with its conserved first and last residue. D genes are given only for firm matches. For some rows the clone size is stated as once, few or many, or as a class when expanded; others skip it.

V gene	J gene	clone size	D gene	CDR3 protein	CDR3 DNA
TRBV7-6	TRBJ1-2	many	NA	CASSLTLGADYGYTF	TGTGCCAGCAGCTTAACCCTGGGGGCGGACTATGGCTACACCTTC
TRBV7-6	TRBJ2-7	many	NA	CASSPGSAFSYEQYF	TGTGCCAGCAGCCCCGGCAGCGCCTTCTCCTACGAGCAGTACTTC
TRBV7-2	TRBJ2-5	many	NA	CASSFVKGPGETQYF	TGTGCCAGCAGCTTCGTAAAGGGACCTGGGGAGACCCAGTACTTC
TRBV7-9	TRBJ2-5	many	NA	CASSPDKGETQYF	TGTGCCAGCAGCCCGGACAAGGGAGAGACCCAGTACTTC
TRBV12-3/TRBV12-4	TRBJ2-7	many	TRBD2	CASSFDEPLSGRALSYEQYF	TGTGCCAGCAGTTTTGACGAACCCCTTAGCGGGAGGGCCCTTTCCTACGAGCAGTACTTC
TRBV20-1	TRBJ2-7	many	NA	CSAGRSRTYEQYF	TGCAGTGCCGGGAGATCCCGAACGTACGAGCAGTACTTC
TRBV5-6	TRBJ1-2	many	TRBD1	CASSFDRLTGGADGYTF	TGTGCCAGCAGCTTTGATCGGTTAACAGGGGGCGCCGATGGCTACACCTTC
TRBV20-1	TRBJ2-1	many	TRBD2	CSAMKLAGGLHNEQFF	TGCAGTGCTATGAAACTAGCGGGGGGGCTCCACAATGAGCAGTTCTTC
TRBV5-6	TRBJ2-7	many	NA	CASSLPGTGDEQYF	TGTGCCAGCAGCTTACCAGGGACGGGCGACGAGCAGTACTTC
TRBV7-7	TRBJ2-1	many	NA	CASSSGLDSYNEQFF	TGTGCCAGCAGCTCAGGACTGGACTCCTACAATGAGCAGTTCTTC
TRBV7-8	TRBJ1-5	many	NA	CASSLYRDGSQPQHF	TGTGCCAGCAGCTTGTACCGGGACGGAAGTCAGCCCCAGCATTTT
TRBV20-1	TRBJ2-7	many	NA	CSARDARRYEQYF	TGCAGTGCTAGAGACGCCAGACGCTACGAGCAGTACTTC
TRBV5-1	TRBJ2-1	many	NA	CASSQGQGGYEQFF	TGCGCCAGCAGCCAAGGACAGGGAGGGTATGAGCAGTTCTTC
TRBV4-1	TRBJ2-7	many	NA	CASSQDQVMDGEQYF	TGCGCCAGCAGCCAAGATCAGGTTATGGATGGCGAGCAGTACTTC
TRBV6-5	TRBJ1-1	many	NA	CASSYTRLTEAFF	TGTGCCAGCAGTTACACCCGCCTCACTGAAGCTTTCTTT
TRBV27	TRBJ2-1	many	NA	CASRKDSYNEQFF	TGTGCCAGCAGGAAGGACAGCTACAATGAGCAGTTCTTC
TRBV2	TRBJ1-5	many	TRBD1	CASSGTGENPYSNQPQHF	TGTGCCAGCAGTGGGACAGGGGAAAATCCATATAGCAATCAGCCCCAGCATTTT
TRBV2	TRBJ1-5	many	NA	CASSEGGRRSNQPQHF	TGTGCCAGCAGTGAAGGGGGTCGGCGGAGCAATCAGCCCCAGCATTTT
TRBV14	TRBJ2-2	many	NA	CASSQLGRLTGELFF	TGTGCCAGCAGCCAACTAGGACGTTTGACCGGGGAGCTGTTTTTT
TRBV11-2	TRBJ2-1	NA	TRBD2	CASSSPGLATNEQFF	TGTGCCAGCAGCTCTCCGGGACTAGCGACCAATGAGCAGTTCTTC
TRBV9	TRBJ2-1	many	TRBD1	CASSGGTGGNEQFF	TGTGCCAGCAGCGGGGGGACAGGCGGGAATGAGCAGTTCTTC
TRBV28	TRBJ2-1	many	TRBD2	CASSSPRLAGDRRDEQFF	TGTGCCAGCAGTTCCCCCAGACTAGCGGGAGACCGACGCGATGAGCAGTTCTTC
TRBV5-8	TRBJ2-1	many	NA	CASSLELSSEQFF	TGTGCCAGCAGCTTGGAGCTTTCTAGTGAGCAGTTCTTC
TRBV5-1	TRBJ2-7	many	NA	CASSSGPPWNEQYF	TGCGCCAGCAGCTCAGGGCCCCCATGGAACGAGCAGTACTTC
TRBV4-1	TRBJ1-4	many	NA	CASSQGGYSLEKLFF	TGCGCCAGCAGCCAAGGGGGATATAGTCTCGAAAAACTGTTTTTT
TRBV6-6	TRBJ1-5	many	NA	CASSTVNQPQHF	TGTGCCAGCAGCACCGTAAATCAGCCCCAGCATTTT
TRBV29-1	TRBJ2-3	many	TRBD2	CSVEDLGGGRVDTQYF	TGCAGCGTTGAAGATCTCGGGGGAGGGAGGGTAGATACGCAGTATTTT
TRBV24-1	TRBJ2-1	many	NA	CATSDPYTGNNEQFF	TGTGCCACCAGTGACCCCTATACAGGCAACAATGAGCAGTTCTTC
TRBV27	TRBJ1-3	many	TRBD1	CASSLRGGGGNTIYF	TGTGCCAGCAGTTTACGAGGGGGCGGGGGAAACACCATATATTTT
TRBV6-2/TRBV6-3	TRBJ1-6	once	NA	CASTSLETRSPLNF	TGTGCCAGCACCAGCCTGGAGACTAGGTCACCCCTCAACTTT
TRBV20-1	TRBJ1-2	many	NA	CSANMGNSYGYTF	TGCAGTGCTAACATGGGGAATTCCTATGGCTACACCTTC
TRBV7-9	TRBJ1-1	many	TRBD1	CASSLRGRLNTEAFF	TGTGCCAGCAGCTTGAGGGGGCGATTGAACACTGAAGCTTTCTTT
TRBV28	TRBJ2-7	many	TRBD2	CASSSPGTSVNYEQYF	TGTGCCAGCAGCTCCCCCGGGACTAGCGTAAACTACGAGCAGTACTTC
TRBV7-6	TRBJ1-4	many	NA	CASSSQGFATNEKLFF	TGTGCCAGCAGCTCCCAGGGGTTTGCAACTAATGAAAAACTGTTTTTT
TRBV27	TRBJ1-1	many	NA	CASKARGLGTEAFF	TGTGCCAGCAAAGCCAGGGGCTTAGGCACTGAAGCTTTCTTT
TRBV7-9	TRBJ2-1	many	NA	CASSLRGQNKAEQFF	TGTGCCAGCAGCTTACGTGGACAGAACAAGGCTGAGCAGTTCTTC
TRBV20-1	TRBJ1-2	few	NA	CSAREAQKGYTF	TGCAGTGCTAGAGAGGCGCAGAAGGGCTACACCTTC
TRBV29-1	TRBJ1-1	few	TRBD1	CSVGDSGTGLVAFF	TGCAGCGTTGGAGACTCCGGGACAGGGTTAGTAGCTTTCTTT
TRBV7-9	TRBJ1-4	many	TRBD1	CASSIRQGVGEKLFF	TGTGCCAGCAGCATAAGGCAGGGGGTCGGTGAAAAACTGTTTTTT
TRBV20-1	TRBJ1-1	many	NA	CSWGGAFF	TGCAGCTGGGGCGGAGCTTTCTTT
TRBV4-1	TRBJ2-7	many	NA	CASSPVGGYEQYF	TGCGCCAGCAGCCCCGTAGGGGGATACGAGCAGTACTTC
TRBV27	TRBJ2-7	many	NA	CASSLAGVNNYEQYF	TGTGCCAGCAGTTTAGCAGGGGTCAATAACTACGAGCAGTACTTC